The following is a T cell receptor (beta chain) sequence with its context. The data were taken from a study of Graves' ophthalmopathy and Graves' hyperthyroidism. Study-wide context: Sampling took place at initial diagnosis, with peripheral blood obtained before any treatment.

The CDR3 contains 16 residues. V lost 5 bases, J lost 0 bases, and 16 bases lay in between. From germline, CDR1 is SEHNR and CDR2 FQNEAQ (reference sequence). Other autoimmune diseases, uncontrolled infections, pregnancy or lactation excluded patients from enrollment. Reliance was placed on clinical symptoms, serum thyroxine, TRAb, thyroid ultrasound and orbital computed tomography for diagnosis. Out of about 11 ml of fresh peripheral blood, PBMCs were obtained. Amplification from RNA transcripts yielded the TCR beta CDR3 regions. The library came from an HTBI-primed first-round RT-PCR and a second-round multiplex PCR. TCRdb redid the calling of the multiplex PCR reads with MiXCR, one entry per CDR3 protein. The profile covers under 250,000 distinct CDR3 sequences, with roughly 21% appearing a single time and roughly 42% taken by the ten largest.

The TCR originated in a woman aged 50 to 65 with Graves' ophthalmopathy. The sample consisted of peripheral blood. The chain recombines TRBV7-9 with TRBJ2-5, with a weak D call TRBD1 (6 bases). This CDR3 is CASSNTGFMYQETQYF. The CDR3 nucleotides are TGTGCCAGCAGCAACACAGGGTTCATGTACCAAGAGACCCAGTACTTC.